This T cell receptor (beta chain) stems from a study of response to subunit inactivated influenza vaccine. The CDR3 spans 17 residues. Losses at the gene ends were 0 bases for V and 4 bases for J; bases not matched to a gene: 6. Looked up from germline, CDR1 is LGHNA and CDR2 is YNFKEQ. MiXCR was run by TCRdb on the RT-PCR reads, yielding one entry per CDR3 protein. Of about 620,000 distinct CDR3 sequences in the sample, 11% were seen once. This clonotype showed up just a few times. The same data also went into a second study, on T cells expressing NK-cell markers. This second study says: Template switching by 5'RACE with UMIs generated the TCR beta cDNA. Source material for TCR beta repertoires consisted of sorted CD3+CD56+NKG2C+, CD3+CD56+NKG2C- and CD3+CD56-NKG2C+ T cells. One of eight sequenced donors was HCMV-seronegative; the other seven were seropositive. These clonotypes additionally ranked first within the CD3+CD56-NKG2C+ fraction of several donors. HCMV specificity of expanded NKG2C+ T cell clones remained unclear.

The input for sequencing was PBMCs from blood, taken on the day of vaccination. The sequence derives from a man aged 45 to 65 who received an inactivated influenza vaccine. The chain links TRBV4-2 to TRBJ1-2; 12 bases match TRBD1. The chain's CDR3 is CASSQEGGTGGFYGYTF. CDR3 DNA sequence: TGTGCCAGCAGCCAAGAGGGGGGGACAGGGGGCTTCTATGGCTACACCTTC.